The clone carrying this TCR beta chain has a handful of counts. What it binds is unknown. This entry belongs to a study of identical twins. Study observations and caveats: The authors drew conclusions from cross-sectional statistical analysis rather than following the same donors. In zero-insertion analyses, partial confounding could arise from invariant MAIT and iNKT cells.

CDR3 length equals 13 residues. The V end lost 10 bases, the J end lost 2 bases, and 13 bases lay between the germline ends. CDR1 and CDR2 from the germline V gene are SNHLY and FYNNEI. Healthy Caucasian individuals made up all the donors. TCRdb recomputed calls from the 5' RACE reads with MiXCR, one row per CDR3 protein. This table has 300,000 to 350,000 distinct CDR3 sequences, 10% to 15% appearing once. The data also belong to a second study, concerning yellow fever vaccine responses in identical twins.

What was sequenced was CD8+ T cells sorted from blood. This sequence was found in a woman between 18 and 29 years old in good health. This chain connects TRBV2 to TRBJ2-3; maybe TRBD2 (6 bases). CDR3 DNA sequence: TGTGCCATCCAGACTAGGGACACAGATACGCAGTATTTT. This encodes CAIQTRDTDTQYF.